These 8 T cell receptor beta chains were all obtained from the same sample, sequenced in a study of long-term antiretroviral therapy in people with HIV. Survey-level immunoSEQ v3.0 assays were run. Data came from immunoSEQ multiplex PCR; TCRdb stores just in-frame clones and leaves some out. The table shows 11,000 to 15,000 clones, with roughly three quarters occurring only once. The source was unsorted PBMCs, collected 3.1 years after starting antiretroviral therapy. The receptors originated from a middle-aged man with HIV.

The CDR3 protein is CASSQGGDGSNQPQHF. As DNA, the CDR3 is TGCGCCAGCAGCCAAGGAGGTGACGGCAGCAATCAGCCCCAGCATTTT. J is TRBJ1-5 and V is TRBV4-1; D gene unclear. CDR1 and CDR2 (germline): MGHRA, YSYEKL. The CDR3 loop spans 16 amino acids. The ends were cut back, 1 base at V and 1 base at J, with 11 bases in the middle.

The CDR3 DNA is TGCGCCAGCAGTGAATCTGGGGGCAAGGGACTAGCGGAGAGCTCCTACAATGAGCAGTTCTTC. Its protein is CASSESGGKGLAESSYNEQFF. V is TRBV10-1 and J is TRBJ2-1; 11 nucleotides agree with TRBD2. The CDR3 covers 21 residues. CDR1 and CDR2 (germline): WNHNN, SYGVQD (reference sequence). Trimming took 3 bases from V and 0 from J; bases not matched to a gene: 16.

V usage is TRBV10-3 and J usage is TRBJ1-2; 7 bases map to TRBD1. The CDR3 consists of 15 residues. J was trimmed by 4 bases and V by 3 bases; bases with no gene match: 8. Germline V gives CDR1 ENHRY, CDR2 SYGVKD. The CDR3 here is CAISDRGQDRYGYTF. The CDR3 DNA reads as TGTGCCATCAGTGATCGAGGACAGGATCGCTATGGCTACACCTTC.

CDR3 in amino acids: CASSRDTFYGYTF. For the CDR3, the DNA is TGTGCCAGTAGCCGGGACACTTTCTATGGCTACACCTTC. The chain employs TRBV19 and TRBJ1-2; D possibly corresponds to TRBD1 (6 bases). V was shortened by 6 bases and J by 4 bases, with 12 bases between the two germline ends. The CDR3 covers 13 residues. Germline values: CDR1 LNHDA, CDR2 SQIVND (reference sequence).

This clone was counted once. Germline is not matched at one junction end, which may reflect a read error. The chain has TRBV20-1 and TRBJ1-1; no firm D call. CDR3 size: 11 residues. Germline CDR1 and CDR2: DFQATT and SNEGSKA (reference sequence). In nucleotides, the CDR3 is TGCAGTGCTAGAAAAGACACCGAAGCTTTCTTT. This gives the protein CSARKDTEAFF.

The chain has TRBV19 and TRBJ1-2; D is uncertain. Germline V gene sequence: CDR1 LNHDA, CDR2 SQIVND (reference sequence). The V gene lost 8 bases and the J gene lost 1 base, with 8 bases spanning the gap. The CDR3 spans 12 residues. This CDR3 reads CASRYGNYGYTF. The CDR3 DNA follows: TGTGCCAGTCGATATGGTAACTATGGCTACACCTTC.

The chain's CDR3 is CASSLATGTEAFF. The CDR3 DNA sequence: TGCGCCAGCAGCTTGGCCACGGGGACTGAAGCTTTCTTT. This sequence joins TRBV5-1 and TRBJ1-1; D gene unclear. The V gene lost 0 bases and the J gene lost 5 bases, with 8 bases spanning the gap. The germline V gene encodes CDR1 SGHRS and CDR2 YFSETQ. The CDR3 runs to 13 residues. Filled out from reference TRBV5-1 and TRBJ1-1, the complete variable domain reads KAGVTQTPRYLIKTRGQQVTLSCSPISGHRSVSWYQQTPGQGLQFLFEYFSETQRNKGNFPGRFSGRQFSNSRSEMNVSTLELGDSALYLCASSLATGTEAFFGQGTRLTVV.

This clone appeared a few times. The V gene is TRBV25-1, the J gene TRBJ1-2; D call uncertain. Germline V CDR1 and CDR2: MGHDK, SYGVNS. Between the trimmed V and J ends, which lost 1 base and 2 bases, there was a span of 8 bases. The length of the CDR3 is 14 residues. CDR3 amino acids: CASSEFDTNYGYTF. CDR3 nucleotides: TGTGCCAGCAGTGAATTTGACACCAACTATGGCTACACCTTC.